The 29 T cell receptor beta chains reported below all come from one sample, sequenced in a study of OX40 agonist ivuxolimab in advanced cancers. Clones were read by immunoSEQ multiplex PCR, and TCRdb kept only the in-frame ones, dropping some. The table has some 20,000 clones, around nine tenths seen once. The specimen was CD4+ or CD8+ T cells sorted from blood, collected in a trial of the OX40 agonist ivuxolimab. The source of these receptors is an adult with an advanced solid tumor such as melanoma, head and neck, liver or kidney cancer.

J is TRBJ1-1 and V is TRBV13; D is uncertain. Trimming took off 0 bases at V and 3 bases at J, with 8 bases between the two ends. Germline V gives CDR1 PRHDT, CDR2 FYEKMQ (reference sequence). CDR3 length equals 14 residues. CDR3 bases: TGTGCCAGCAGCTTAGGGGGGTACGACACTGAAGCTTTCTTT. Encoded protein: CASSLGGYDTEAFF.

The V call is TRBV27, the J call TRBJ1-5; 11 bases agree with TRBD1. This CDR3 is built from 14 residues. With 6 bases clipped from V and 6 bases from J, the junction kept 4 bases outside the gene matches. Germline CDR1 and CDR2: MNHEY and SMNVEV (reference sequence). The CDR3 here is CASSWTGGGQPQHF. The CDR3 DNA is TGTGCCAGCAGCTGGACAGGGGGCGGTCAGCCCCAGCATTTT.

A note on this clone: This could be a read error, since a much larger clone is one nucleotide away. The CDR3 is CASSLAYGYTF. DNA for the CDR3: TGTGCCAGCAGCTTAGCGTATGGCTACACCTTC. The chain uses TRBV7-9 and TRBJ1-2; unclear D gene. This CDR3 contains 11 residues. V was pared by 0 bases and J by 5 bases, with 1 base between. Germline V gene sequence: CDR1 SEHNR, CDR2 FQNEAQ (reference sequence). The full variable domain, in which reference TRBV7-9 and TRBJ1-2 provide the parts outside the CDR3, is DTGVSQNPRHKITKRGQNVTFRCDPISEHNRLYWYRQTLGQGPEFLTYFQNEAQLEKSRLLSDRFSAERPKGSFSTLEIQRTEQGDSAMYLCASSLAYGYTFGSGTRLTVV.

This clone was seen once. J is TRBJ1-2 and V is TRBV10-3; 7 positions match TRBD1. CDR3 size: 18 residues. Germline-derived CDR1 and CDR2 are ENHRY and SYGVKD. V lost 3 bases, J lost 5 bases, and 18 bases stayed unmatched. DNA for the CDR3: TGTGCCATCAGTGAAATCCCAAGACAGGGCATGTTCGATTATGGCTACACCTTC. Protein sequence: CAISEIPRQGMFDYGYTF.

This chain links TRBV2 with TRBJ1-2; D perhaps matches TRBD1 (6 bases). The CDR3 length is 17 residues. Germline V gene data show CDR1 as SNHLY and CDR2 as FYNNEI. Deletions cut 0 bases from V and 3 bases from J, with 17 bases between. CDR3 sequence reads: CASSEAPWGGFDYGYTF. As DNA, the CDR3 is TGTGCCAGCAGTGAAGCGCCTTGGGGGGGCTTTGACTATGGCTACACCTTC.

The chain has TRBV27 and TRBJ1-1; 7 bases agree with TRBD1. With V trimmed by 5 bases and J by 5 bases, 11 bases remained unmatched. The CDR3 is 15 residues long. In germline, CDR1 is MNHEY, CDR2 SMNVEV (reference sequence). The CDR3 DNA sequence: TGTGCCAGCAGTCCCCTGACAGGGAGCTTTACTGAAGCTTTCTTT. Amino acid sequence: CASSPLTGSFTEAFF.

CDR3 sequence (DNA): TGTGCCAGCAGCCGTGAGAGAGAACCCATCATTAATTCACCCCTCCACTTT. Encoded protein: CASSREREPIINSPLHF. The V call is TRBV7-6, the J call TRBJ1-6, with D unresolved. V was trimmed by 5 bases and J by 6 bases, leaving 20 bases between them. The length of the CDR3 is 17 residues. Germline values: CDR1 SGHVS, CDR2 FNYEAQ.

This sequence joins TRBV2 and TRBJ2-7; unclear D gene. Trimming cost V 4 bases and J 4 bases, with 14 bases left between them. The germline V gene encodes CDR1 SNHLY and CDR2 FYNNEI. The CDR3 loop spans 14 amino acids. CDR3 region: CASSVGPGVYEQYF. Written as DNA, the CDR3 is TGTGCCAGCAGTGTAGGCCCTGGGGTTTACGAGCAGTACTTC.

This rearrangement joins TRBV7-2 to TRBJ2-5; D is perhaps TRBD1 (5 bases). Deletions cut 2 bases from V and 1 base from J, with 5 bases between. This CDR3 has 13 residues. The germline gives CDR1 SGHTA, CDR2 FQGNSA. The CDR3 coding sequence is TGTGCCAGCAGCTTAAGGGGCCAAGAGACCCAGTACTTC. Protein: CASSLRGQETQYF.

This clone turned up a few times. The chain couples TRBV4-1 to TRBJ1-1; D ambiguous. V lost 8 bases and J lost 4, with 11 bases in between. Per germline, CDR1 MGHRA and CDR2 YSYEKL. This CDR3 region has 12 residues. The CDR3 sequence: CASYRSATEAFF. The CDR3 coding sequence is TGCGCCAGCTACCGTTCCGCCACTGAAGCTTTCTTT.

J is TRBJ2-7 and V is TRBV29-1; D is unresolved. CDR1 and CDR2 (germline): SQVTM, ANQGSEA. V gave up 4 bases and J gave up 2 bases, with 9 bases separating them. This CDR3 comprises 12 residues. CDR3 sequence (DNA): TGCAGCGTTGCAAACAAACCCTACGAGCAGTACTTC. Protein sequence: CSVANKPYEQYF.

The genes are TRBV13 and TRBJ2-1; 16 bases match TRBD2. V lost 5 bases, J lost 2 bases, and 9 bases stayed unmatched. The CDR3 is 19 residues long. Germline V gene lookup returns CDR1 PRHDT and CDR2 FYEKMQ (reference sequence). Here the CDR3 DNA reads TGTGCCAGCAGCCCCGGGACTAGCGGGGGGGGACGTCCCTACAATGAGCAGTTCTTC. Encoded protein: CASSPGTSGGGRPYNEQFF.

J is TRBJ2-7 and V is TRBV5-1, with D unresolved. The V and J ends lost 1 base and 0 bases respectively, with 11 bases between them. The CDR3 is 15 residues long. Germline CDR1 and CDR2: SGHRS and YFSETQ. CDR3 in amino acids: CASSLSDFSSYEQYF. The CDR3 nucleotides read TGCGCCAGCAGCTTGTCTGACTTTAGCTCCTACGAGCAGTACTTC.

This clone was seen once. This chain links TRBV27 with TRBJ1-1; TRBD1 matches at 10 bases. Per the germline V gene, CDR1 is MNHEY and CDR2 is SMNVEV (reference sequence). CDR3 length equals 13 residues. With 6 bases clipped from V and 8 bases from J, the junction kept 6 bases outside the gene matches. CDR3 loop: CASRWTGGVEAFF. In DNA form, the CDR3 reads TGTGCCAGCAGATGGACAGGGGGAGTAGAAGCTTTCTTT.

This CDR3 reads CASSLPGQGANTEAFF. Here the CDR3 DNA reads TGTGCCAGCAGCCTACCGGGACAGGGGGCGAACACTGAAGCTTTCTTT. The rearrangement uses TRBV5-6 and TRBJ1-1; 12 bases are shared with TRBD1. The V gene end was trimmed by 4 bases and the J gene end by 1 base; junction bases not matched to a gene: 5. CDR1 is SGHDT and CDR2 is YYEEEE in the germline V gene. The CDR3 runs 16 residues.

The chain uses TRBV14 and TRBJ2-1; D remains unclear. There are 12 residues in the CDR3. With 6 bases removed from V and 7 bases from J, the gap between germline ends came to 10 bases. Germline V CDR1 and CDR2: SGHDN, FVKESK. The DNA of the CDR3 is TGTGCCAGCAGTAGTTTTGGGAATGAGCAGTTCTTC. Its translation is CASSSFGNEQFF.

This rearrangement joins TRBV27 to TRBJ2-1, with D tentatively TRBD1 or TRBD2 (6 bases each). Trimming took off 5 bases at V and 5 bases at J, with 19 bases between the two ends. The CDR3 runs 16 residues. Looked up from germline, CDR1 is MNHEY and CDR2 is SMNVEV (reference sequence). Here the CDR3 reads CASSLPWGAPDNEQFF. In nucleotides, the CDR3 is TGTGCCAGCAGTCTACCTTGGGGGGCGCCTGACAATGAGCAGTTCTTC.

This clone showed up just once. CDR3 coding DNA: TGCGCCAGCAGCTCCCTCGGACTAGCGGGGCGAGTCAATGAGCAGTTCTTC. Its translation: CASSSLGLAGRVNEQFF. This rearrangement joins TRBV5-1 to TRBJ2-1; 12 bases map to TRBD2. The CDR3 is 17 amino acids. The trim removed 3 bases at V and 6 bases at J, leaving 10 bases unmatched. The germline V gene encodes CDR1 SGHRS and CDR2 YFSETQ.

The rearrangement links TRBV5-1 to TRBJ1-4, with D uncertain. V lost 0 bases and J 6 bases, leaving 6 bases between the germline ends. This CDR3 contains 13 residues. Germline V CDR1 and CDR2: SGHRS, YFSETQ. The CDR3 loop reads CASSLDGDEKLFF. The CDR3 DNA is TGCGCCAGCAGCTTGGACGGAGATGAAAAACTGTTTTTT.

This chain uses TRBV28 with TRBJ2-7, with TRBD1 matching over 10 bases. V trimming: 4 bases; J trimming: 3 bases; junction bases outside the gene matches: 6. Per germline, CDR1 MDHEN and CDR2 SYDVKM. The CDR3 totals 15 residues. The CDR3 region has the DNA TGTGCCAGCAGTTGGGGTGGGACAGGGGACTACGAGCAGTACTTC. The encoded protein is CASSWGGTGDYEQYF.

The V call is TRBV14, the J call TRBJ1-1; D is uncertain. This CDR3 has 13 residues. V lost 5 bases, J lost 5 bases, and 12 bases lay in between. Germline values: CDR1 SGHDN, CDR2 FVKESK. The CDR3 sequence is CASSNDFKTEAFF. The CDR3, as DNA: TGTGCCAGCAGCAACGATTTCAAGACTGAAGCTTTCTTT.

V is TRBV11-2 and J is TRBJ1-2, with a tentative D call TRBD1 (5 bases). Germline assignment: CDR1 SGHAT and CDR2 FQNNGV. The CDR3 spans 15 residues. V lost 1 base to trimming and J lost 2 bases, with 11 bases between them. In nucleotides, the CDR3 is TGTGCCAGCAGCTTAGCCGTTGGGGGGAACTATGGCTACACCTTC. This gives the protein CASSLAVGGNYGYTF.

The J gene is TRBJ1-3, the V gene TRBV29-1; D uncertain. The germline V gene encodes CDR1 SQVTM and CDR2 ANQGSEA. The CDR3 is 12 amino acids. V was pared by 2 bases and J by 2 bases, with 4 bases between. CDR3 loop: CSVESTGNTIYF. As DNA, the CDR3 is TGCAGCGTTGAAAGTACTGGAAACACCATATATTTT.

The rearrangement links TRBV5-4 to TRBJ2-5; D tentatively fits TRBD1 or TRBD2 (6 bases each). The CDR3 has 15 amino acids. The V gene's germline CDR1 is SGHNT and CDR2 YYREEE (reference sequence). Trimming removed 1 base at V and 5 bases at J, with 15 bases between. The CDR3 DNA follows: TGTGCCAGCAGCTTGTTATCTCGGGGGCTGGAGACCCAGTACTTC. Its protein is CASSLLSRGLETQYF.

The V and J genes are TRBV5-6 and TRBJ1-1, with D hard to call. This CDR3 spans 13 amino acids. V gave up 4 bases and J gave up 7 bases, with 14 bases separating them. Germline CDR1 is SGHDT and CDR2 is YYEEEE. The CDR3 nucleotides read TGTGCCAGCAGCAATTGGGCTCTTCTTGAAGCTTTCTTT. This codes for CASSNWALLEAFF. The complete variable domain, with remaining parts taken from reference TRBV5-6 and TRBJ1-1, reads DAGVTQSPTHLIKTRGQQVTLRCSPKSGHDTVSWYQQALGQGPQFIFQYYEEEERQRGNFPDRFSGHQFPNYSSELNVNALLLGDSALYLCASSNWALLEAFFGQGTRLTVV.

The CDR3 DNA follows: TGTGCCAGCAGTACAACAGGGAGAGACACTGAAGCTTTCTTT. This gives the protein CASSTTGRDTEAFF. The chain uses TRBV27 and TRBJ1-1, with D tentatively TRBD1 (6 bases). Trimming took 5 bases from V and 3 from J, leaving 13 bases between them. CDR1 is MNHEY, CDR2 SMNVEV, per germline (reference sequence). The CDR3 spans 14 residues.

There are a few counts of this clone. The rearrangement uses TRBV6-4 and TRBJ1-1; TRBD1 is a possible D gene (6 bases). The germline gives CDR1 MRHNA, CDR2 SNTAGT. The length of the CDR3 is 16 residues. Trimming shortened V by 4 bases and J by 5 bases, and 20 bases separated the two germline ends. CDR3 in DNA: TGTGCCAGCAGTGTAGAATCGGGGGGGCCTAAAACTGAAGCTTTCTTT. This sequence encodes CASSVESGGPKTEAFF.

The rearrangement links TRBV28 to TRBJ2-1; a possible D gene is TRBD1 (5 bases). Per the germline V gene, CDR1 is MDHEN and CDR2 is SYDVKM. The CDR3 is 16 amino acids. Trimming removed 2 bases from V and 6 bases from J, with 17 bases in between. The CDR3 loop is CASSLATAAGFNEQFF. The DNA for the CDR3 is TGTGCCAGCAGTTTAGCGACAGCCGCAGGTTTCAATGAGCAGTTCTTC.

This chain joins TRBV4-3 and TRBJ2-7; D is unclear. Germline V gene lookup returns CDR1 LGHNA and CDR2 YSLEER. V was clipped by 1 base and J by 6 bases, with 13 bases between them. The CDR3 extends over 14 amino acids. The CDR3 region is CASSQVMSVAEQYF. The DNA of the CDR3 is TGCGCCAGCAGCCAAGTGATGTCAGTGGCCGAGCAGTACTTC.